These T cell receptor beta chains were read from a single sample in a study of blood T cell repertoires in COVID-19. Repertoires were generated with immunoSEQ multiplex PCR, while TCRdb's copy carries only in-frame clones and drops some. The table shows 380,000 or so clones, with over 75% occurring only once. The specimen was PBMCs or T cells enriched from blood (not recorded which). The receptors derive from a man aged 25 to 40 who had recovered from COVID-19. Both conserved end residues are part of each CDR3. The order of the fields is clone size, V gene, D gene, J gene, CDR3 DNA, CDR3 protein. The D gene is left open where the match is weak. Size tells how often a clone was seen (once, few, many) or the class of an expanded clone, and some rows leave it out.

NA	TRBV4-1	NA	TRBJ1-1	TGCGCCAGCAGCCAACAATTGGGTTTAAGGGGTGAAGCTTTCTTT	CASSQQLGLRGEAFF
NA	TRBV7-6	TRBD1	TRBJ1-6	TGTGCCAGCAGCCCACGGACAGGGGTAAATTCACCCCTCCACTTT	CASSPRTGVNSPLHF
NA	TRBV5-4	NA	TRBJ1-3	TGTGCCAGCAGCCTACAGGGCGGAAACACCATATATTTT	CASSLQGGNTIYF
NA	TRBV10-3	TRBD1	TRBJ1-2	TGTGCCATCAGGGACAGGGGTCAGATCGATGGCTACACCTTC	CAIRDRGQIDGYTF
NA	TRBV5-1	TRBD1	TRBJ1-1	TGCGCCAGCAGCTCTTTTAGGGACAGGAACACTGAAGCTTTCTTT	CASSSFRDRNTEAFF
NA	TRBV7-2	TRBD1	TRBJ1-5	TGTGCCAGCAGCTTACTTGGCTATGCGGGACAGTTAAGCAATCAGCCCCAGCATTTT	CASSLLGYAGQLSNQPQHF
NA	TRBV10-3	NA	TRBJ1-2	TGTGCCATCAGCCTGAAGTCAGGGGAGGGAGGCTACACCTTC	CAISLKSGEGGYTF
NA	TRBV27	TRBD1	TRBJ1-6	TGTGCCAGCACCTCCGGGACAGCCTTCAATTCACCCCTCCACTTT	CASTSGTAFNSPLHF
NA	TRBV2	NA	TRBJ2-7	TGTGCCAGCAGTGAAGGCGGACCTGAACAGGGCGAGCAGTACTTC	CASSEGGPEQGEQYF
NA	TRBV2	TRBD2	TRBJ2-5	TGTGCCAGCAGTGAAGCGCTTCGTGGACTAGCGTACCAAGAGACCCAGTACTTC	CASSEALRGLAYQETQYF
NA	TRBV6-5	NA	TRBJ1-2	TGTGCCAGCAGTATGCAGGGGATTGGTAACTATGGCTACACCTTC	CASSMQGIGNYGYTF
NA	TRBV6-6	TRBD1	TRBJ2-7	TGTGCCAGCAGTTCCACCGGGACAGTCTACGAGCAGTACTTC	CASSSTGTVYEQYF
NA	TRBV5-1	NA	TRBJ2-7	TGCGCCAGCACAGGGTTGGGCTCCTACGAGCAGTACTTC	CASTGLGSYEQYF
NA	TRBV6-2/TRBV6-3	NA	TRBJ1-6	TGTGCCAGCAGTTGGCGACAGGAAAATTCACCCCTCCACTTT	CASSWRQENSPLHF
NA	TRBV11-2	NA	TRBJ1-1	TGTGCCAGCAGCTTAGGCAGTGTATACACTGAAGCTTTCTTT	CASSLGSVYTEAFF
NA	TRBV6-5	TRBD1	TRBJ1-2	TGTGCCAGCAGTTACTCCGGACAGGGAGGTGGCTACACCTTC	CASSYSGQGGGYTF
NA	TRBV5-1	TRBD2	TRBJ2-1	TGCGCCAGCATGTTAGCGGGGGGCTCCTACAATGAGCAGTTCTTC	CASMLAGGSYNEQFF
NA	TRBV16	NA	TRBJ1-2	TGTGCCAGCAGCCAATTCCAGGGCGATGGCTACACCTTC	CASSQFQGDGYTF
NA	TRBV19	TRBD1	TRBJ1-1	TGTGCCAGTAGTACGACAGGGTGGACTGAAGCTTTCTTT	CASSTTGWTEAFF
NA	TRBV6-5	NA	TRBJ2-1	TGTGCCAGCACCGGCTCACTACAGTTCTTC	CASTGSLQFF
NA	TRBV4-1	NA	TRBJ1-1	TGCGCCAGCAGCCAAGATCAGACACTTAACACTGAAGCTTTCTTT	CASSQDQTLNTEAFF
NA	TRBV5-1	NA	TRBJ2-7	TGCGCCAGCACGCCAGGTACAACCTACGAGCAGTACTTC	CASTPGTTYEQYF
NA	TRBV2	TRBD2	TRBJ2-2	TGTGCCAGCTGTTTAGCGGGGGGGTTCAACACCGGGGAGCTGTTTTTT	CASCLAGGFNTGELFF
NA	TRBV10-3	TRBD1	TRBJ1-4	TGTGCCATCAGTGACCCAGGACAGGGGGCGCGAGAAAAACTGTTTTTT	CAISDPGQGAREKLFF
NA	TRBV29-1	NA	TRBJ1-1	TGCAGCGTTGCAGACGGGAGAGCCTTCACTGAAGCTTTCTTT	CSVADGRAFTEAFF
NA	TRBV19	NA	TRBJ1-2	TGTGCCAGTAGTAAACAGAGTGGCTACACCTTC	CASSKQSGYTF
NA	TRBV5-4	NA	TRBJ2-1	TGTGCCAGCAGGACCTTGACTAAGTTCGACAATGAGCAGTTCTTC	CASRTLTKFDNEQFF
NA	TRBV7-6	TRBD1	TRBJ1-2	TGTGCCAGCAGCTTAGCGCCTACAGGGGTTAACTATGGCTACACCTTC	CASSLAPTGVNYGYTF
NA	TRBV5-1	NA	TRBJ2-7	TGCGCCAGCAGCTCAACGGAGGGCCTGAGGGAGCAGTACTTC	CASSSTEGLREQYF
NA	TRBV7-9	TRBD1	TRBJ2-7	TGTGCCAGCAGCTTAGGGACAGGGAGCGTACTCTACGAGCAGTACTTC	CASSLGTGSVLYEQYF
NA	TRBV11-1	TRBD1	TRBJ1-4	TGTGCCAGCAGCTGGAAGACAGGGACGGTTGAAAAACTGTTTTTT	CASSWKTGTVEKLFF
NA	TRBV7-9	NA	TRBJ1-1	TGTGCCAGCGTATCCCAGGGAGGGGTCACTGAAGCTTTCTTT	CASVSQGGVTEAFF
NA	TRBV4-1	TRBD1	TRBJ1-2	TGCGCCAGCAGCCAAGTGCCCGACAGGGTCGGAGTGGGCTACACCTTC	CASSQVPDRVGVGYTF
NA	TRBV18	TRBD1	TRBJ1-1	TGTGCCAGCTCACCACAGGGACAGGGACAAACTGAAGCTTTCTTT	CASSPQGQGQTEAFF
NA	TRBV15	NA	TRBJ1-3	TGTGCCACCAGCGCCCAGTTGACAGTAATTGGAAACACCATATATTTT	CATSAQLTVIGNTIYF
NA	TRBV29-1	NA	TRBJ2-7	TGCAGCGTAGGGTGGGCAGGGGTCGAGCAGTACTTC	CSVGWAGVEQYF
NA	TRBV11-1	NA	TRBJ2-1	TGTGCCAGCAGCTTAGCGAGGGTCGCCAGCTCCTACAATGAGCAGTTCTTC	CASSLARVASSYNEQFF
NA	TRBV18	TRBD2	TRBJ2-3	TGTGCCAGCTCACCGCTAGCGGGAGATACGCAGTATTTT	CASSPLAGDTQYF
NA	TRBV5-1	NA	TRBJ1-1	TGCGCCAGCAGCTCACCTCGGGGCACTGAAGCTTTCTTT	CASSSPRGTEAFF
once	TRBV7-2	NA	TRBJ1-5	TGTGCCAGCAGCTTAGCAACGGGGAGTCAGCCCCAGCATTTT	CASSLATGSQPQHF
NA	TRBV4-1	NA	TRBJ1-5	TGCGCCAGCAGCCAAGCTGGCAGGGGTAGCAATCAGCCCCAGCATTTT	CASSQAGRGSNQPQHF
NA	TRBV5-4	TRBD1	TRBJ2-1	TGTGCCAGCAGCTCTCCCGGGACAGCCAATGAGCAGTTCTTC	CASSSPGTANEQFF
NA	TRBV30	TRBD2	TRBJ2-5	TGTGCCTGGAGCGTCCCTCAATTCAGACTAGCGGGAGAGACCCAGTACTTC	CAWSVPQFRLAGETQYF
NA	TRBV30	NA	TRBJ1-5	TGTGCCTGGGGTGGGCAAAGCAATCAGCCCCAGCATTTT	CAWGGQSNQPQHF
NA	TRBV20-1	NA	TRBJ2-2	TGCAGTGCTAGTCTTCGCGGGGGGGAGCTGTTTTTT	CSASLRGGELFF
NA	TRBV4-1	NA	TRBJ1-2	TGCGCCAGCAGCCACGGCCCAAAGGACAGTTGGAACTATGGCTACACCTTC	CASSHGPKDSWNYGYTF
NA	TRBV7-2	TRBD1	TRBJ1-5	TGTGCCAGCAGCCTAAACCCAGGGGGAAATCAGCCCCAGCATTTT	CASSLNPGGNQPQHF
NA	TRBV11-2	NA	TRBJ2-2	TGTGCCAGCACCCCTTCAGGGAACACCGGGGAGCTGTTTTTT	CASTPSGNTGELFF
NA	TRBV6-5	NA	TRBJ1-5	TGTGCCAGCAGCTGGACAGCCGGGTATCAGCCCCAGCATTTT	CASSWTAGYQPQHF
NA	TRBV5-4	NA	TRBJ2-1	TGTGCCAGCAGCTTGAGGCGGGAATTCTACAATGAGCAGTTCTTC	CASSLRREFYNEQFF
NA	TRBV19	NA	TRBJ1-2	TGTGCCACCACGTTATCTCCAGGGAAGGTTAACTATGGCTACACCTTC	CATTLSPGKVNYGYTF
NA	TRBV30	TRBD1	TRBJ1-4	TGTGCCTGGGGGACAGGGGGAAATGAAAAACTGTTTTTT	CAWGTGGNEKLFF
NA	TRBV29-1	TRBD1	TRBJ1-2	TGCAGCGTTGACCCCGAGGGGGCAGTCTATGGCTACACCTTC	CSVDPEGAVYGYTF
NA	TRBV4-3	NA	TRBJ1-4	TGCGCCAGCCAAACAGAAGTTGCAACTAATGAAAAACTGTTTTTT	CASQTEVATNEKLFF
NA	TRBV19	NA	TRBJ1-6	TGTGCTACCCGAGGGGGAATTCGGGAATCACCCCTCCACTTT	CATRGGIRESPLHF
NA	TRBV6-5	NA	TRBJ2-7	TGTGCCAGCAGTTTGAGGGTCGAGGCTAGGTCCTACGAGCAGTACTTC	CASSLRVEARSYEQYF
NA	TRBV18	TRBD2	TRBJ2-7	TGTGCCAGCTCATCCCAGCGACTAGCCTCCTACGAGCAGTACTTC	CASSSQRLASYEQYF